Presented here are 28 T cell receptor beta chains from one specimen sequenced in a study of blood T cell repertoires in COVID-19. Sequenced by immunoSEQ multiplex PCR; TCRdb stores in-frame clones only, minus some. The data contain under 150,000 clones, just under 90% of them seen just once; the ten biggest clones take up roughly 4%. The material sequenced was peripheral blood. The source is a woman aged 40 to 50 with acute or convalescent COVID-19.

This chain connects TRBV11-2 to TRBJ2-7; D remains ambiguous. V was trimmed by 1 base and J by 6 bases, leaving 7 bases between them. The CDR3 is 12 residues long. CDR1 SGHAT and CDR2 FQNNGV come from the germline V gene. The CDR3 region has the DNA TGTGCCAGCAGCTTAGGGGCCGGCGAGCAGTACTTC. Translated: CASSLGAGEQYF.

The rearrangement joins TRBV6-6 to TRBJ2-5; 7 bases align to TRBD1. The CDR3 is 16 residues long. J was trimmed by 5 bases and V by 0 bases; bases with no gene match: 9. The V gene's germline CDR1 is MNHNY and CDR2 SVGAGI (reference sequence). CDR3 bases: TGTGCCAGCAGTTACTCGAGACCAGGGGGACGGGAGACCCAGTACTTC. It yields the protein CASSYSRPGGRETQYF.

J is TRBJ1-2 and V is TRBV15; 8 bases line up with TRBD1. This CDR3 has 18 residues. The junction had 10 bases not matched to a gene; V was cut back by 1 base and J by 0 bases. Germline CDR1 and CDR2: LNHNV and YYDKDF (reference sequence). The CDR3, as DNA: TGTGCCACCAGCAGAGGCATGGCACAGGGGGTCTCTAACTATGGCTACACCTTC. Amino acid sequence: CATSRGMAQGVSNYGYTF.

The chain carries TRBV4-1 and TRBJ2-1; TRBD2 aligns across 7 bases. In germline, CDR1 is MGHRA, CDR2 YSYEKL. The V and J ends lost 1 base and 8 bases, in that order; junction bases with no gene match: 8. CDR3 length: 15 amino acids. The CDR3 DNA sequence: TGCGCCAGCAGCCAAGTGGGGACGGGAGGATATGAGCAGTTCTTC. Its protein product is CASSQVGTGGYEQFF.

The rearrangement links TRBV5-5 to TRBJ2-2, with D perhaps matching TRBD2 (6 bases). The V and J ends lost 1 base and 0 bases respectively, with 10 bases between them. Germline CDR1 and CDR2: SGHKS and YYEKEE (reference sequence). The CDR3 consists of 16 residues. The CDR3 region has the DNA TGTGCCAGCAGCTTGTTACTAGCTCCGAACACCGGGGAGCTGTTTTTT. It yields the protein CASSLLLAPNTGELFF.

V and J are TRBV7-2 and TRBJ1-3, with D perhaps TRBD1 (6 bases). The germline V gene has CDR1 SGHTA and CDR2 FQGNSA. The CDR3 has 16 residues. Trimming removed 1 base from V and 1 base from J, with 11 bases in between. The CDR3 sequence is CASSLGLGASGNTIYF. The CDR3 DNA sequence: TGTGCCAGCAGCTTAGGCCTGGGGGCGTCTGGAAACACCATATATTTT.

The chain employs TRBV6-5 and TRBJ2-7; D is ambiguous. The CDR3 has 13 residues. CDR1 is MNHEY and CDR2 is SVGAGI in the germline V gene. The V end was cut by 6 bases, the J end by 5 bases, with 14 bases between. In DNA form, the CDR3 reads TGTGCCAGCAGCACAGTTCCCGTGCACGAGCAGTACTTC. Translation: CASSTVPVHEQYF.

The chain has TRBV2 and TRBJ2-7; D ambiguous. This CDR3 contains 14 residues. V was clipped by 2 bases and J by 4 bases, with 12 bases between them. Germline values: CDR1 SNHLY, CDR2 FYNNEI. This CDR3 reads CASSERWLVYEQYF. CDR3 DNA: TGTGCCAGCAGTGAACGGTGGCTAGTTTACGAGCAGTACTTC.

V is TRBV10-3 and J is TRBJ1-2; 12 positions agree with TRBD1. The V segment lost 3 bases and the J segment 7 bases; nucleotides outside the gene matches: 6. The CDR3 loop spans 15 amino acids. Per germline, CDR1 ENHRY and CDR2 SYGVKD. In nucleotides, the CDR3 is TGTGCCATCAGTGAAGGGACAGGGGGCGCATCTGGCTACACCTTC. Residues: CAISEGTGGASGYTF.

The rearrangement joins TRBV19 to TRBJ1-2; D may be TRBD1 (6 bases). The CDR3 totals 14 residues. V shed 5 bases and J shed 4 bases, with 14 bases lying between them. Germline V gene lookup returns CDR1 LNHDA and CDR2 SQIVND (reference sequence). This CDR3 is CASSPDSSGYGYTF. For the CDR3, the DNA is TGTGCCAGTAGTCCGGACAGTTCGGGCTATGGCTACACCTTC.

This clone was observed a single time. The V gene is TRBV11-1, the J gene TRBJ2-4; 8 bases map to TRBD2. The CDR3 consists of 15 residues. Germline values: CDR1 SGHAT, CDR2 FQDESV (reference sequence). The V gene end was trimmed by 5 bases and the J gene end by 3 bases; junction bases not matched to a gene: 6. The CDR3 DNA reads as TGTGCCAGCAGCCATCTAGCGGGCCTCAAAAACATTCAGTACTTC. Its protein is CASSHLAGLKNIQYF.

This chain joins TRBV27 and TRBJ2-2, with D perhaps matching TRBD2 (5 bases). Germline CDR1 reads MNHEY; CDR2 reads SMNVEV (reference sequence). With 3 bases removed from V and 5 bases from J, the gap between germline ends came to 16 bases. This CDR3 has 16 amino acids. The CDR3 sequence: CASSLMSGVGTGELFF. CDR3 DNA: TGTGCCAGCAGTTTGATGTCCGGGGTCGGTACCGGGGAGCTGTTTTTT.

The chain is built from TRBV5-4 and TRBJ2-7; 8 bases match TRBD2. The germline V gene encodes CDR1 SGHNT and CDR2 YYREEE (reference sequence). There are 14 residues in the CDR3. V lost 3 bases and J lost 5; bases outside the gene matches: 7. The CDR3 nucleotides are TGTGCCAGCAGCTCCGGGACTAGTCCTGACGAGCAGTACTTC. This codes for CASSSGTSPDEQYF.

This clone was recorded a few times. V usage is TRBV5-1 and J usage is TRBJ2-3; D remains unclear. CDR1 is SGHRS, CDR2 YFSETQ, per germline. The CDR3 is 16 residues long. The V gene lost 0 bases and the J gene lost 1 base, with 12 bases spanning the gap. The CDR3 nucleotides are TGCGCCAGCAGCTTGGCTCCAGCCCGGGGCACAGATACGCAGTATTTT. This sequence encodes CASSLAPARGTDTQYF.

The gene calls are TRBV7-9 and TRBJ1-6; a possible D gene is TRBD1 (6 bases). Trimming took off 3 bases at V and 9 bases at J, with 12 bases between the two ends. The CDR3 contains 14 residues. In germline, CDR1 is SEHNR, CDR2 FQNEAQ (reference sequence). CDR3 amino acids: CASSFGQSTSPLHF. As DNA, the CDR3 is TGTGCCAGCAGCTTTGGACAGAGTACTTCACCCCTCCACTTT.

The gene calls are TRBV4-1 and TRBJ2-2; 12 bases line up with TRBD2. V lost 5 bases, J lost 3 bases, and 10 bases stayed unmatched. The CDR3 is 18 residues long. The germline V gene encodes CDR1 MGHRA and CDR2 YSYEKL. In DNA form, the CDR3 reads TGCGCCAGCAGCTCTCCGACTAGCGGGAGTTTGGACACCGGGGAGCTGTTTTTT. It yields the protein CASSSPTSGSLDTGELFF.

The genes are TRBV5-1 and TRBJ1-2, with 7 bases identical to TRBD1. Trimming cost V 5 bases and J 8 bases; bases outside gene matches: 9. CDR3 length: 13 residues. Germline V gene data show CDR1 as SGHRS and CDR2 as YFSETQ. CDR3 residues: CASRRPGQEGYTF. In DNA, the CDR3 is TGCGCCAGCAGACGTCCCGGACAGGAAGGCTACACCTTC.

This sequence joins TRBV6-2 or TRBV6-3 and TRBJ1-6; D gene uncertain. Germline-derived CDR1 and CDR2 are MNHEY and SVGEGT. Trimming left V 6 bases short and J 1 base short, with 7 bases between. This CDR3 is 14 amino acids long. CDR3 coding DNA: TGTGCCAGCAGCCGAGGATCCTATAATTCACCCCTCCACTTT. Translated: CASSRGSYNSPLHF.

About this clone: The sample has other DNA sequences that encode this CDR3 too. The rearrangement links TRBV12-3 or TRBV12-4 to TRBJ1-2, with 7 bases identical to TRBD1. V trimming: 5 bases; J trimming: 4 bases; junction bases outside the gene matches: 4. The CDR3 extends over 13 amino acids. CDR3 protein: CASSPGQIYGYTF. For the CDR3, the DNA is TGTGCCAGCAGTCCGGGACAGATCTATGGCTACACCTTC.

The chain has TRBV7-2 and TRBJ1-5, with unresolved D. Germline V lookup: CDR1 SGHTA, CDR2 FQGNSA. The ends were cut back, 0 bases at V and 5 bases at J, with 5 bases in the middle. This CDR3 contains 13 residues. This chain's CDR3 is CASSLAPDQPQHF. The CDR3 DNA reads TGTGCCAGCAGCTTAGCGCCGGATCAGCCCCAGCATTTT. The full variable domain, in which reference TRBV7-2 and TRBJ1-5 provide the parts outside the CDR3, is GAGVSQSPSNKVTEKGKDVELRCDPISGHTALYWYRQSLGQGLEFLIYFQGNSAPDKSGLPSDRFSAERTGGSVSTLTIQRTQQEDSAVYLCASSLAPDQPQHFGDGTRLSIL.

The chain joins TRBV7-2 to TRBJ1-1; TRBD1 matches at 7 bases. CDR3 length: 13 amino acids. The trim removed 1 base at V and 10 bases at J, leaving 6 bases unmatched. CDR1 is SGHTA and CDR2 is FQGNSA in the germline V gene. CDR3 in amino acids: CASSLDRDSGAFF. The CDR3, as DNA: TGTGCCAGCAGCTTAGATCGGGACAGTGGAGCTTTCTTT.

The chain couples TRBV11-2 to TRBJ1-2, with a tentative D call TRBD1 (5 bases). Germline V CDR1 and CDR2: SGHAT, FQNNGV. V shed 1 base and J shed 1 base, with 16 bases lying between them. There are 17 residues in the CDR3. The CDR3 nucleotides are TGTGCCAGCAGCTTAGGCAGGGCCACGATCGGTAACTATGGCTACACCTTC. Translated, it gives CASSLGRATIGNYGYTF.

This clone was observed a single time. V usage is TRBV11-2 and J usage is TRBJ2-5; D is undetermined. Trimming removed 1 base at V and 3 bases at J, with 6 bases between. CDR1 and CDR2 from the germline V gene are SGHAT and FQNNGV. The CDR3 is 13 amino acids. CDR3 region: CASSLGAEETQYF. The CDR3 DNA follows: TGTGCCAGCAGCTTAGGAGCCGAAGAGACCCAGTACTTC.

This rearrangement joins TRBV7-9 to TRBJ2-5; a possible D gene is TRBD2 (5 bases). CDR3 length equals 14 residues. Germline CDR1 and CDR2: SEHNR and FQNEAQ (reference sequence). V was shortened by 1 base and J by 9 bases, with 15 bases between the two germline ends. The CDR3 region is CASSLDATREAQYF. CDR3 DNA: TGTGCCAGCAGCTTAGACGCAACGAGGGAAGCCCAGTACTTC.

This clone was picked up a small number of times. The chain employs TRBV2 and TRBJ1-2; TRBD1 matches 9 bases. The CDR3 totals 15 residues. Trimming removed 6 bases from V and 2 bases from J; junction bases left unmatched: 7. Germline-derived CDR1 and CDR2 are SNHLY and FYNNEI. The CDR3 here is CASRGFTGGNYGYTF. DNA of the CDR3: TGTGCCAGCAGAGGGTTTACAGGGGGCAACTATGGCTACACCTTC.

This clone came up once. The V call is TRBV28, the J call TRBJ1-6; 7 nucleotides line up with TRBD1. The germline gives CDR1 MDHEN, CDR2 SYDVKM. Trimming at V came to 1 base and at J to 8 bases, leaving 8 bases not matched to a gene. The CDR3 length is 16 residues. The CDR3 DNA reads TGTGCCAGCAGTTTATCCAAGACAGGGAGCTATTCACCCCTCCACTTT. Protein product: CASSLSKTGSYSPLHF.

The chain links TRBV7-3 to TRBJ1-1; D is perhaps TRBD1 (5 bases). CDR3 length: 15 amino acids. In germline, CDR1 is SGHTA, CDR2 FQGTGA. V was clipped by 1 base and J by 0 bases, with 9 bases between them. CDR3 DNA sequence: TGTGCCAGCAGCTTAAGCTCAGGGATGAACACTGAAGCTTTCTTT. Translated, it gives CASSLSSGMNTEAFF. The full variable domain, in which reference TRBV7-3 and TRBJ1-1 provide the parts outside the CDR3, is GAGVSQTPSNKVTEKGKYVELRCDPISGHTALYWYRQSLGQGPEFLIYFQGTGAADDSGLPNDRFFAVRPEGSVSTLKIQRTERGDSAVYLCASSLSSGMNTEAFFGQGTRLTVV.

J is TRBJ1-6 and V is TRBV12-3 or TRBV12-4, with D uncertain. The CDR3 is 13 residues long. V lost 3 bases to trimming and J lost 6 bases, with 6 bases between them. The CDR3 protein is CASSFSSNSPLHF. CDR3 DNA sequence: TGTGCCAGCAGTTTCTCCAGTAATTCACCCCTCCACTTT.